This TCR beta chain came from a study of naive and memory T cell subsets (dated by TCRdb to about 2017). For context, the study as a whole: Sorted naive and memory T cell subsets from peripheral blood were analyzed in the study using a UMI-based, open-source pipeline for TCR alpha and beta sequencing. IgG serology results and the functional CMV T cell responses were in complete agreement. RNA was DNase-treated and reverse transcribed with TCR constant-region primers, mostly using SuperScript III.

Remarks on this clonotype: It has no known antigen specificity. No much larger clone exists at a distance of one base, and base qualities are not known.

Separate amplification of TCR alpha and beta chain libraries was performed from the second PCR step onward. CMV status of each donor was established by measuring IFNgamma production from CD4+ T cells after fresh PBMCs were stimulated overnight with CMV viral lysate. Miltenyi beads were used first to positively select CD4 T cells, and CD8 T cells were then positively selected from the CD4-negative fraction. Cells were stained for CD3, CD4, CD8, CD45RA, CD27 and a live/dead dye and were sorted on a BD Aria II into four subsets based on CD45RA and CD27. Blood came from a few healthy volunteers, each fractionated into CD4 and CD8 T cells and then into four differentiation subsets. Approximately 120 ml of peripheral blood was drawn per donor, and PBMC were isolated by Ficoll-Paque PLUS density-gradient centrifugation. Sorted cells were lysed in RLT buffer, and RNA was extracted with a Qiagen RNeasy kit and stored at -80°C.

Here is what the overall study found, with its caveats: The abundance of TCRs followed a power law with an exponent that differed between naive and memory subsets yet stayed consistent across the three individuals. RNA-based TCR counts may be influenced by expression changes linked to T cell activation and differentiation. A few larger clonotypes were found in naive repertoires, especially CD8, and these larger clonotypes were possibly memory cells re-expressing CD45RA. The repertoire findings for the naive and memory subsets could not be validated against a ground truth because none was available. A clonotype was defined as a single alpha or beta chain sequence rather than as a paired alpha/beta receptor. Gini index rose and Shannon and inverse Simpson diversity fell from naive through CM, EM and EMRA in both CD4 and CD8 cells. After error correction, over 90% of naive TCR sequences appeared only once, giving much steeper abundance distributions than memory subsets.

Libraries were built with UMI-ligation and nested PCR. An equimolar mix of two oligonucleotides covering both TRBC1 and TRBC2 was used as the beta constant-region primer. The ligated cDNA went through four rounds of PCR with nested alpha and beta constant-region primers together with the SP2 primer. A single-stranded oligonucleotide carrying the SP2 primer and a 12-nucleotide UMI was ligated to the 3' end of the cDNA by T4 RNA ligase 1. The ligation reaction was incubated at 16°C for roughly 18-24 hours. PCR2 was usually performed as a SYBR Green qPCR and halted at a preset threshold so that over-amplification would not occur. Every purification after the first one was done using Agencourt AMPure XP magnetic beads. Libraries were quantified by Qubit and checked on a TapeStation, with a main peak expected near 650 bp. Pooled libraries were sequenced on an Illumina MiSeq using v2 2x251 paired-end kits, and typically roughly 0.85-2.1 million reads were obtained per sample. Each sample's library went into the pool at 4 nM, and 5-7% PhiX was added to help with cluster recognition. The study's processing was this. FASTQ reads processed by Demultiplexor were assigned V and J genes by Decombinator through tag matching that tolerated a single base-pair mismatch. Collapsinator used UMIs to correct both sequencing errors and frequency errors arising from PCR heterogeneity. TCRs were translated and CDR3s were extracted from the conserved cysteine to the FGXG phenylalanine by CDR3Translator, with non-productive sequences being flagged. Repertoires were subsampled to equal numbers of UMI-defined TCRs before Gini, Shannon entropy and inverse Simpson indices were calculated. Clonotype abundance distributions were fitted to a power law by maximum likelihood within the linear range. Similar UMI counts, unique TCR numbers and clonal distributions were obtained with the pipeline and with MIGEC on one naive CD8 sample. In one analysis, naive TCRs also found in any memory subset of the same donor were removed from the naive repertoire. The repertoires were searched for just under 7,500 CMV-associated CDR3 sequences that had been compiled from VDJdb and a published dataset. Clones were called with MiXCR by TCRdb after fastp trimmed the public reads at Q25, and only in-frame beta chains were retained. Every CDR3 protein is listed once, alongside the most common genes and DNA of its rows. The authors' filters were not applied to this entry. This sample comprises some 82,000 distinct CDR3 sequences, about 8.2% of them detected only once. The ten largest account for 1.2% of the sample.

Spanning cysteine to phenylalanine, the CDR3 consists of 15 amino acids. Of all the DNA, just the CDR3 is kept, 45 bases in frame from base 1. For CDR1 and CDR2, the germline V gene lists SNHLY and FYNNEI. Clipping removes 0 bases from V and 5 bases from J, with 1 as the unmatched junction base count. The sequence was obtained from a human donor in good health. Sequences were obtained from naive CD8+ T cells from blood. The cell subset or site label, as the study defines it: naive T cells, CD45RA high CD27+. In this chain, TRBV2 is recombined with TRBJ1-5; TRBD1 aligns with 10 central bases. The CDR3 has the sequence CASSEAGTGDQPQHF. In nucleotide form, the sequence is TGTGCCAGCAGTGAAGCAGGGACAGGGGATCAGCCCCAGCATTTT.